This T cell receptor beta chain is drawn from a study of CD8 T cells in ankylosing spondylitis. Study-level points and caveats: Relatively scarce in peripheral blood, disease-linked clones were CD8+. A TCR beta motif made of fewer than ten highly homologous variants seemed typical of ankylosing spondylitis blood.

This clonotype was seen only a few times. Its matching antigen is unknown. TCR beta libraries were made by quantitative 5'-RACE with molecular barcodes. TCRdb used MiXCR to reprocess the 5' RACE reads, holding one entry per CDR3 protein. The sample gives around 490,000 distinct CDR3 sequences, under 5.5% of which show up once; around 3.5% is in the top ten. This TCR was sampled from a male donor with ankylosing spondylitis. Sequenced material: blood, either unsorted or a sorted T cell fraction (not recorded which).

For the CDR3, the DNA is TGCGCCAGCAGTCAGCGACCCTGGGCGGGGGGGATGGATGAGCAGTTCTTC. Translation gives CASSQRPWAGGMDEQFF. The V gene is TRBV23-1, the J gene TRBJ2-1; 9 positions agree with TRBD2. TRBV23-1 is annotated as an ORF whose role is uncertain. With 3 bases clipped from V and 8 bases from J, the junction kept 14 bases outside the gene matches. The length of the CDR3 is 17 residues.